Reported below is one T cell receptor beta chain. The antigen it recognizes is unknown. Qualities for individual bases were not recorded, and no much larger clone is one base off. V is shortened by 5 bases, J by 4 bases, and the region joining them spans 18 bases. From a lookup of the germline V gene, CDR1 and CDR2 are KGHDR and SFDVKD. Measured from the cysteine to the phenylalanine, the CDR3 is 16 residues long. The read is trimmed to its CDR3 DNA, 48 bases read in frame from base 1. TCRbeta CDR3 regions were amplified from genomic DNA by means of the immunoSEQ Assay, a bias-controlled multiplex PCR. The published analysis was carried out like this. Within the assay, amplification of reference gene primers was used to estimate how many nucleated cells each sample contained. Sequence reads were collapsed and filtered to measure the absolute abundance of every unique TCRbeta CDR3 rearrangement. For each sample, productive Simpson clonality was calculated as the square root of Simpson's diversity index over productive rearrangements. TCRdb limited this immuneACCESS table to in-frame rearrangements with V and J called. A share of clones is missing; checked studies link under half to unresolved V genes, and the rest is unexplained. V and J calls and clone size follow that table, whereas D and trimming were derived from the DNA. This sample lists hundreds of thousands of clones; 75% to 90% were detected once. The leading ten clones occupy about 2.5% of the sample.

The data stem from a study of blood T cell repertoires in COVID-19 (dated by TCRdb to 2020 to 2022). In terms of the full investigation: Samples covering the acute and convalescent phases of COVID-19 were provided by collaborators in the United States, Italy and Spain. The material from the prospective study consisted of cDNA or gDNA derived from T cells, B-cell-depleted T cells, or PBMCs. Deeply sampled blood TCRbeta repertoires from subjects exposed to, actively infected with, or recovered from COVID-19 were included in the dataset. The repertoires were made available in a free public database intended to serve as a resource for research on the immune response to SARS-CoV-2. The samples were drawn from two sources: the first 160 participants of the ongoing ImmuneRACE study, and 1,200 or so subjects contributed by 6 global collaborators. Nearly every sample came with metadata listing a de-identified subject ID, COVID-19 status, age in years and sex. Where HLA class I and class II types were available, the types were taken from metadata supplied by the sample provider, not from assay-based typing. The paper as a whole reports these results and caveats: How much clinical and demographic metadata was included differed by source and by participant, and the metadata was provided uncurated.

The collaborating institutions used their own protocols to collect whole blood in K2EDTA tubes. For TCRbeta analysis, collaborators shipped samples as frozen whole blood, isolated PBMCs, or DNA extracted from either of those sample types. The V gene is TRBV24-1 and the J gene is TRBJ2-3, and perhaps TRBD2 as D gene, on 6 matching bases. The TCR originated in a woman between 65 and 79 years old with active or convalescent COVID-19. The sequenced material came from peripheral blood. Here the CDR3 is given as CATSALGTLGADTQYF. The nucleotide sequence reads TGTGCCACCAGTGCCCTCGGGACTCTAGGGGCAGATACGCAGTATTTT.